Presented here are 16 T cell receptor beta chains from one specimen sequenced in a study of naive and memory T cell subsets. Four PCR rounds used nested alpha and beta constant region primers plus the SP2 primer. TCRdb processed the 5' RACE reads anew with MiXCR; each CDR3 protein has one entry. The sample lists 48,000 or so distinct CDR3 sequences; about 4.8% were seen once. TCR cDNA received a 3' ligated oligonucleotide that carried a UMI. These receptors were collected from a female donor in good health.

The table lists this clonotype with many counts. The chain has TRBV11-2 and TRBJ2-1; tentative D call: TRBD2 (5 bases). Germline V lookup: CDR1 SGHAT, CDR2 FQNNGV. The CDR3 extends over 15 amino acids. The V end was cut by 5 bases, the J end by 5 bases, with 16 bases between. The CDR3 DNA sequence: TGTGCCAGCAGCCCTGTAGGGAGCAGAAACAATGAGCAGTTCTTC. Its translation is CASSPVGSRNNEQFF.

This clonotype was observed a few times. The V call is TRBV6-5, the J call TRBJ1-2; 10 bases match TRBD1. V was pared by 3 bases and J by 4 bases, with 11 bases of the junction left unmatched. Germline assignment: CDR1 MNHEY and CDR2 SVGAGI. This CDR3 contains 17 residues. CDR3 nucleotides: TGTGCCAGCAGTTATCTGGGACAGGGGATTGTTACCTATGGCTACACCTTC. Protein sequence: CASSYLGQGIVTYGYTF.

The table lists this clonotype with many counts. The chain employs TRBV18 and TRBJ2-2; D could derive from TRBD1 or TRBD2 (5 bases each). From germline, CDR1 is KGHSH and CDR2 LQKENI. This CDR3 has 14 amino acids. Trimming took off 5 bases at V and 1 base at J, with 8 bases between the two ends. In DNA form, the CDR3 reads TGTGCCAGCTCAGGGACCCTGAACACCGGGGAGCTGTTTTTT. The encoded protein is CASSGTLNTGELFF. Based on the CDR3 plus reference TRBV18 and TRBJ2-2, the full variable domain is NAGVMQNPRHLVRRRGQEARLRCSPMKGHSHVYWYRQLPEEGLKFMVYLQKENIIDESGMPKERFSAEFPKEGPSILRIQQVVRGDSAAYFCASSGTLNTGELFFGEGSRLTVL.

This clonotype was seen repeatedly, ten times or more. J is TRBJ1-5 and V is TRBV19, with TRBD1 matching 9 bases. The trim removed 3 bases at V and 4 bases at J, leaving 4 bases unmatched. CDR1 LNHDA and CDR2 SQIVND come from the germline V gene (reference sequence). The CDR3 runs to 15 residues. The CDR3 region has the DNA TGTGCCAGTAGTATGATTGACAGGGGGAATCAGCCCCAGCATTTT. It codes for CASSMIDRGNQPQHF.

This clonotype was detected ten times or more. The chain is built from TRBV29-1 and TRBJ2-7; D may be TRBD1 (6 bases). Germline V gene sequence: CDR1 SQVTM, CDR2 ANQGSEA. V gave up 5 bases and J gave up 7 bases, with 15 bases separating them. CDR3 length equals 12 residues. The CDR3 DNA is TGCAGCGTTAAAAGGTTTCAGGGGGAGCAGTACTTC. This gives the protein CSVKRFQGEQYF.

This clonotype was counted ten times or more. This chain uses TRBV29-1 with TRBJ2-5; D gene unclear. V lost 1 base to trimming and J lost 4 bases, with 10 bases between them. The CDR3 length is 13 residues. From germline, CDR1 is SQVTM and CDR2 ANQGSEA. The CDR3 loop is CSVEVSKVETQYF. The CDR3 nucleotides read TGCAGCGTTGAAGTGAGCAAGGTAGAGACCCAGTACTTC.

This clonotype was observed many times. The J gene is TRBJ2-1, the V gene TRBV29-1; the D gene is possibly TRBD1 (5 bases). Trimming left V 7 bases short and J 2 bases short, with 12 bases between. This CDR3 spans 13 amino acids. The germline V gene encodes CDR1 SQVTM and CDR2 ANQGSEA. The DNA for the CDR3 is TGCAGCGAGGGTAGGGGTACCTACAATGAGCAGTTCTTC. Translated, it gives CSEGRGTYNEQFF.

This clonotype was recorded at least ten times. The chain is built from TRBV20-1 and TRBJ2-7, with a weak D call TRBD1 (6 bases). CDR3 length: 14 residues. CDR1 DFQATT and CDR2 SNEGSKA come from the germline V gene (reference sequence). The V gene lost 0 bases and the J gene lost 5 bases, with 14 bases spanning the gap. CDR3 sequence (DNA): TGCAGTGCTAGAGATGCTATCAAGGGGGACGAGCAGTACTTC. Protein product: CSARDAIKGDEQYF.

CDR3 sequence (DNA): TGTGCCAGCAGCCTGAGGACTAGCGGGAGCAGAAACATTCAGTACTTC. Translated: CASSLRTSGSRNIQYF. The V gene is TRBV5-6, the J gene TRBJ2-4, with 13 bases identical to TRBD2. Germline CDR1 is SGHDT and CDR2 is YYEEEE. The V and J ends lost 4 bases and 6 bases, in that order; junction bases with no gene match: 7. The CDR3 covers 16 residues. The whole variable domain, remainder taken from reference TRBV5-6 and TRBJ2-4, is DAGVTQSPTHLIKTRGQQVTLRCSPKSGHDTVSWYQQALGQGPQFIFQYYEEEERQRGNFPDRFSGHQFPNYSSELNVNALLLGDSALYLCASSLRTSGSRNIQYFGAGTRLSVL.

This clonotype was seen repeatedly, ten times or more. The chain has TRBV29-1 and TRBJ1-1, with 12 bases identical to TRBD1. The CDR3 has 15 residues. The ends lost 7 bases at V and 4 bases at J; junction bases unmatched: 10. Germline assignment: CDR1 SQVTM and CDR2 ANQGSEA. The CDR3: CSGGDRGPIGTEAFF. The CDR3 nucleotides read TGCAGCGGGGGGGACAGGGGGCCTATAGGCACTGAAGCTTTCTTT.

J is TRBJ2-2 and V is TRBV1; TRBD1 is the table's D call, not checked against the DNA. TRBV1 is an annotated pseudogene. The CDR3 covers 18 residues. The CDR3 DNA reads as TGCACCAGCAGCCAAGAAAGGGGGACAGGGCTCTTCTCCGGGGAGCTGTTTTTT. Its protein is CTSSQERGTGLFSGELFF.

In this sample, this clonotype turned up many times. V and J are TRBV7-2 and TRBJ1-2, with 7 nucleotides matching TRBD1. CDR3 length: 16 amino acids. V dropped 2 bases and J dropped 4; count of bases not matched to a gene: 10. From germline, CDR1 is SGHTA and CDR2 FQGNSA. As DNA, the CDR3 is TGTGCCAGCAGCTTACCCACAGGGACAGTTACCTATGGCTACACCTTC. Translated: CASSLPTGTVTYGYTF.

The sample holds a few counts of this clonotype. The chain links TRBV7-8 to TRBJ2-7; TRBD1 matches at 9 bases. This CDR3 comprises 14 residues. Germline CDR1 SGHVS, CDR2 FQNEAQ. V lost 7 bases and J lost 2; bases outside the gene matches: 6. CDR3 loop: CASMDRGRPYEQYF. CDR3 coding DNA: TGTGCCAGCATGGACAGGGGCCGCCCCTACGAGCAGTACTTC.

This clonotype was observed a few times. In nucleotides, the CDR3 is TGTGCCAGCAGTCGAGGGACAGGGATGTCAACCTACGAGCAGTACTTC. Translation gives CASSRGTGMSTYEQYF. This chain uses TRBV12-3 or TRBV12-4 with TRBJ2-7; 9 bases match TRBD1. The CDR3 sequence is 16 residues long. V dropped 5 bases and J dropped 2; count of bases not matched to a gene: 10.

This clonotype occurred many times. This chain connects TRBV4-3 to TRBJ2-3; D not resolved. Germline values: CDR1 LGHNA, CDR2 YSLEER. Deletions cut 0 bases from V and 6 bases from J, with 10 bases between. The CDR3 sequence is 14 residues long. The CDR3 sequence: CASSQDEAYDTQYF. In nucleotides, the CDR3 is TGCGCCAGCAGCCAAGATGAAGCGTATGATACGCAGTATTTT.

This clonotype was seen repeatedly, ten times or more. CDR3 nucleotides: TGTGCCAGCAGTTTAACAGCGGGAGGGCCCAATGAGCAGTTCTTC. Residues: CASSLTAGGPNEQFF. The V and J genes are TRBV28 and TRBJ2-1, with 10 bases that match TRBD2. Germline-derived CDR1 and CDR2 are MDHEN and SYDVKM. The CDR3 is 15 residues long. The ends lost 2 bases at V and 6 bases at J; junction bases unmatched: 4.